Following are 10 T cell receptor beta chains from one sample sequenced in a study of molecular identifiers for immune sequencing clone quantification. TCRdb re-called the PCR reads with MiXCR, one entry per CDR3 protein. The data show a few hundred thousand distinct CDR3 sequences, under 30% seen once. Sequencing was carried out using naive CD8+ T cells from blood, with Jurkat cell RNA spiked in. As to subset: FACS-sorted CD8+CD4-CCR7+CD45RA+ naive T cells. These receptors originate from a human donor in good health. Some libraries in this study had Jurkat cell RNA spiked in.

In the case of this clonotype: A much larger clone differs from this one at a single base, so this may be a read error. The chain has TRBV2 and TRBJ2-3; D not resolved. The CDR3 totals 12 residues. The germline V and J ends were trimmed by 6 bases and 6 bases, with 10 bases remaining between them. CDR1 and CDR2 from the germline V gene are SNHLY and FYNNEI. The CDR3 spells CASRTVVDTQYF. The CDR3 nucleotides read TGTGCCAGCAGGACCGTGGTGGATACGCAGTATTTT.

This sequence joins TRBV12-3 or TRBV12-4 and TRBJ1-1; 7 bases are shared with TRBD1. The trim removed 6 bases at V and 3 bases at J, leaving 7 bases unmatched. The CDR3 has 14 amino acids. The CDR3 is CASRQQGMDTEAFF. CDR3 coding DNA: TGTGCCAGCAGACAACAGGGGATGGACACTGAAGCTTTCTTT.

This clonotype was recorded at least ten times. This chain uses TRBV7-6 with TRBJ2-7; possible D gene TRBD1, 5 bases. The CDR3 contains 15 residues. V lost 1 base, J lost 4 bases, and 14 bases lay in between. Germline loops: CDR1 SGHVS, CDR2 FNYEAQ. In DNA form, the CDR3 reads TGTGCCAGCAGCTTAGACCCGACAGAGCAGTACGAGCAGTACTTC. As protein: CASSLDPTEQYEQYF. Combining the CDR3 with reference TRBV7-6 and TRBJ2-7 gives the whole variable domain GAGVSQSPRYKVTKRGQDVALRCDPISGHVSLYWYRQALGQGPEFLTYFNYEAQQDKSGLPNDRFSAERPEGSISTLTIQRTEQRDSAMYRCASSLDPTEQYEQYFGPGTRLTVT.

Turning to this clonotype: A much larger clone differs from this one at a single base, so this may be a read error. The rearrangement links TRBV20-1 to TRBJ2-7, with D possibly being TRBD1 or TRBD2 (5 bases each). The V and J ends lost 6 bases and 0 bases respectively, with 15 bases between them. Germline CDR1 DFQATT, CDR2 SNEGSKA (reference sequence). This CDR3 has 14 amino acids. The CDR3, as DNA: TGCAGTGCCGAGGGGCCAGCGGCCTCCTACGAGCAGTACTTC. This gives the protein CSAEGPAASYEQYF.

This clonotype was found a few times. The CDR3 loop is CASSLTETDIFYGYTF. The CDR3 nucleotides are TGTGCCAGCAGCTTAACCGAGACAGACATTTTCTATGGCTACACCTTC. The chain uses TRBV7-9 and TRBJ1-2; tentative D call: TRBD1 (5 bases). The CDR3 has 16 residues. In germline, CDR1 is SEHNR, CDR2 FQNEAQ (reference sequence). V lost 2 bases, J lost 4 bases, and 17 bases lay in between.

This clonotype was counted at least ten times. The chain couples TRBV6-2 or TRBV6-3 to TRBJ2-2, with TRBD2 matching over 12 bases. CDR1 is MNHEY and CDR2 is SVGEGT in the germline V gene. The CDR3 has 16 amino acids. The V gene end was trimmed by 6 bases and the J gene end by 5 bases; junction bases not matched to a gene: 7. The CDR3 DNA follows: TGTGCCAGCAGACAAACCACTAGCGGGAGGACCGGGGAGCTGTTTTTT. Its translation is CASRQTTSGRTGELFF.

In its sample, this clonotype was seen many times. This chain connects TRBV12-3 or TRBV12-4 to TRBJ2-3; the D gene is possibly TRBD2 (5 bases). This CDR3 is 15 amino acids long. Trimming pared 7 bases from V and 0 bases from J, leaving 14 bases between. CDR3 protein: CASIPRGPSTDTQYF. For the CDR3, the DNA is TGTGCCAGCATTCCTCGAGGGCCTAGCACAGATACGCAGTATTTT.

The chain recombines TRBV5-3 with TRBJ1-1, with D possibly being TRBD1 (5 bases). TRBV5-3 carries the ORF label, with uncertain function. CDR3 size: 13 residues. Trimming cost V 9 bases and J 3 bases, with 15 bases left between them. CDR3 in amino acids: CANTGGRHTEAFF. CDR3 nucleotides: TGTGCCAACACTGGGGGTAGGCACACTGAAGCTTTCTTT.

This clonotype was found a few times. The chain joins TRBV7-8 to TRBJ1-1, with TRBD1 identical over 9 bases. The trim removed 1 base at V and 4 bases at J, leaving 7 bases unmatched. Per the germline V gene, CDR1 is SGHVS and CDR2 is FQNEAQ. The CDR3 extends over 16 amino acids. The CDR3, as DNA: TGTGCCAGCAGCTTAGAGGGGACAGGGCGAGTCACTGAAGCTTTCTTT. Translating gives CASSLEGTGRVTEAFF.

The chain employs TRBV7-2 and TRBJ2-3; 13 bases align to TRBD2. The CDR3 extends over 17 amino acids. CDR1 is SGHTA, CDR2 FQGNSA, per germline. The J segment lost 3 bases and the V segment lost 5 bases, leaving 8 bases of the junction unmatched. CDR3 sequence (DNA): TGTGCCAGCAGCGTCGGACTAGCGGGGGTAATTACAGATACGCAGTATTTT. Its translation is CASSVGLAGVITDTQYF.